The T cell receptor beta chain under discussion was sequenced for a study of OX40 agonist ivuxolimab in advanced cancers. Regarding the complete study: Ivuxolimab was an agonistic, fully human IgG2 monoclonal antibody directed against OX40 (CD134), a costimulatory receptor. Of the 50 to 55 patients in dose escalation, around 20 had hepatocellular carcinoma, about 15 had melanoma, 9 had renal cell carcinoma and 9 had head and neck cancer. The point of sequencing TCRbeta in the periphery was to test whether ivuxolimab changed TCR sequence diversity and drove clonal T-cell expansion. The paper covers the monotherapy dose-escalation part of the phase I ivuxolimab trial, which included N ≈ 50 patients. Prior anti-PD-1, anti-PD-L1 or anti-CTLA-4 therapy was permitted, and approximately 39% of dose-escalation patients had received checkpoint inhibitors. Three dose-escalation patients achieved partial responses, one with hepatocellular carcinoma and two with cutaneous melanoma. Intravenous ivuxolimab was administered to patients every 2 weeks at six dose levels: 0.01, 0.1, 0.3, 1.5, 3 and 10 mg/kg. The dose-escalation cohort was about 87% male with a mean age of 60 years, ranging from roughly 20 to 80. The paper's findings and limits, for the study overall: At doses from 0.1 to 3.0 mg/kg, clonal expansion was seen in both CD4+ and CD8+ blood T cells between baseline and week 6. The antigen specificity of the clonally expanded peripheral T cells was not determined. Partial responders in the 0.1-3.0 mg/kg groups had among the lowest normalized peripheral clonal expansion, especially among CD8+ T cells. After ivuxolimab, expanded clones were on average more numerous among CD8+ T cells than among CD4+ T cells. Low levels of normalized T-cell clonal expansion were also seen in some patients who did not respond.

Taken from the germline V gene (reference sequence), the CDR1 and CDR2 loops are DFQATT and SNEGSKA. The CDR3 has 10 amino acids, counting the end cysteine and phenylalanine. Here the CDR3 DNA is all that survives: 30 bases in frame from base 1. Genomic DNA was extracted from sorted cells for sequencing of the TCRbeta CDR3 region. TCRbeta CDR3 regions were sequenced using the immunoSEQ Assay. TCRdb holds this immuneACCESS table with in-frame rearrangements only. Some clones are missing; in checked studies, unresolved V genes explain under half, and the rest has no known cause. The sample yields 77,000 or so clones; 90% were counted once. The top ten constitute about 1.7% of the sample. Patients with a history of autoimmune disease or receiving systemic immunosuppression were excluded from the trial. Peripheral blood for TCR sequencing was collected from all dose cohorts at baseline, on cycle 4 day 1, and on cycle 7 day 1. Samples were obtained from an open-label, multicenter, first-in-human phase I dose-escalation trial of ivuxolimab. Adults with locally advanced or metastatic head and neck squamous cell, hepatocellular, melanoma or renal cell carcinoma were enrolled in the trial. CD4+ and CD8+ T cells were sorted separately from peripheral blood before TCR sequencing.

This clone showed up just a few times. Its antigen is unknown. At one of its ends the junction is not consistent with the germline gene, which may arise from a read error. The clonotype comes from an adult with an advanced solid tumor such as melanoma, head and neck, liver or kidney cancer. The chain is made from TRBV20-1 and TRBJ2-5; the D gene cannot be named for sure. Here the sequenced sample was CD4+ or CD8+ T cells sorted from blood, taken in a trial of the OX40 agonist ivuxolimab. The nucleotides read TGCAGTGCTGGAGAAGAGACCCAGTACTTC. Translated, this gives CSAGEETQYF.